The 19 T cell receptor beta chains presented below share a single source sample, sequenced in a study of OX40 agonist ivuxolimab in advanced cancers. Generated by immunoSEQ multiplex PCR, the TCRdb table keeps only in-frame clones and is missing some. The sample holds tens of thousands of clones, about 93% seen once. Sequenced material: CD4+ or CD8+ T cells sorted from blood, taken in a trial of the OX40 agonist ivuxolimab. The receptors shown here come from an adult with an advanced solid tumor such as melanoma, head and neck, liver or kidney cancer.

The chain has TRBV6-6 and TRBJ2-5, with D tentatively TRBD2 (5 bases). Trimming removed 2 bases from V and 5 bases from J, with 15 bases in between. This CDR3 has 15 residues. The germline V gene encodes CDR1 MNHNY and CDR2 SVGAGI (reference sequence). The CDR3 DNA reads as TGTGCCAGCAGTTACCGTCCGGGGAGCGAGGAGACCCAGTACTTC. It specifies CASSYRPGSEETQYF.

This clone has a single count. The gene calls are TRBV4-2 and TRBJ2-5; tentative D call: TRBD2 (5 bases). Germline V gene sequence: CDR1 LGHNA, CDR2 YNFKEQ. The CDR3 has 16 amino acids. V was shortened by 1 base and J by 2 bases, with 14 bases between the two germline ends. The CDR3 bases are TGTGCCAGCAGCCAAGTTTGGGCTAGCAGTCAAGAGACCCAGTACTTC. It encodes CASSQVWASSQETQYF.

J is TRBJ2-7 and V is TRBV19; 10 nucleotides align to TRBD1. Germline values: CDR1 LNHDA, CDR2 SQIVND (reference sequence). With 7 bases clipped from V and 3 bases from J, the junction kept 6 bases outside the gene matches. This CDR3 region has 14 residues. Here the CDR3 reads CASTPGQGSYEQYF. The DNA for the CDR3 is TGTGCCAGTACCCCGGGACAGGGGAGCTACGAGCAGTACTTC.

This rearrangement joins TRBV14 to TRBJ2-7; the match to TRBD2 covers 8 bases. Unmatched junction bases numbered 11, after V lost 2 bases and J lost 2 bases. The CDR3 loop spans 17 amino acids. Germline-derived CDR1 and CDR2 are SGHDN and FVKESK. The CDR3 reads CASSQIFPAGATYEQYF. CDR3 bases: TGTGCCAGCAGCCAAATTTTTCCAGCGGGGGCCACCTACGAGCAGTACTTC.

The chain links TRBV7-6 to TRBJ2-1, with a weak D call TRBD2 (6 bases). Trimming stripped 1 base from V and 7 bases from J, with 11 bases between. Germline-derived CDR1 and CDR2 are SGHVS and FNYEAQ. The CDR3 extends over 14 amino acids. This chain's CDR3 is CASSLGSSVNEQFF. The CDR3 region has the DNA TGTGCCAGCAGCTTAGGTTCTAGCGTTAATGAGCAGTTCTTC. The variable domain in full, completed from reference TRBV7-6 and TRBJ2-1, reads GAGVSQSPRYKVTKRGQDVALRCDPISGHVSLYWYRQALGQGPEFLTYFNYEAQQDKSGLPNDRFSAERPEGSISTLTIQRTEQRDSAMYRCASSLGSSVNEQFFGPGTRLTVL.

This clone was seen only once. The gene calls are TRBV9 and TRBJ2-6, with D possibly matching TRBD1 (6 bases). V was cut by 3 bases and J by 0 bases, with 16 bases left in between. The CDR3 loop spans 18 amino acids. Germline CDR1 SGDLS, CDR2 YYNGEE. CDR3 amino acids: CASSAYGTTSSGANVLTF. As DNA, the CDR3 is TGTGCCAGCAGCGCCTACGGGACAACTTCCTCTGGGGCCAACGTCCTGACTTTC.

The V gene is TRBV6-6, the J gene TRBJ1-2; D is ambiguous. V lost 0 bases to trimming and J lost 2 bases, with 7 bases between them. The CDR3 sequence is 14 residues long. CDR1 and CDR2 from the germline V gene are MNHNY and SVGAGI (reference sequence). The CDR3 region is CASSYSIGNYGYTF. The CDR3 nucleotides read TGTGCCAGCAGTTACTCGATAGGAAACTATGGCTACACCTTC.

This rearrangement joins TRBV28 to TRBJ2-5; a possible D gene is TRBD2 (5 bases). This CDR3 comprises 15 residues. Per germline, CDR1 MDHEN and CDR2 SYDVKM. V lost 6 bases and J 0 bases, leaving 14 bases between the germline ends. CDR3 in amino acids: CASRERSPYQETQYF. CDR3 nucleotides: TGTGCCAGCAGAGAGCGGTCTCCGTACCAAGAGACCCAGTACTTC. The full variable domain, its missing parts supplied by reference TRBV28 and TRBJ2-5, is DVKVTQSSRYLVKRTGEKVFLECVQDMDHENMFWYRQDPGLGLRLIYFSYDVKMKEKGDIPEGYSVSREKKERFSLILESASTNQTSMYLCASRERSPYQETQYFGPGTRLLVL.

V is TRBV19 and J is TRBJ2-5; 14 bases line up with TRBD2. The V gene's germline CDR1 is LNHDA and CDR2 SQIVND (reference sequence). The CDR3 is 20 residues long. V lost 5 bases to trimming and J lost 5 bases; unmatched junction nucleotides: 19. DNA of the CDR3: TGTGCCAGTAGTTCGGGGAGACTAGCGGGAGGGAGAAGCGCCAGGGAGACCCAGTACTTC. This gives the protein CASSSGRLAGGRSARETQYF.

This clone has a handful of counts. This rearrangement joins TRBV21-1 to TRBJ1-5. TRBV21-1 is recorded as a pseudogene. The CDR3 is 13 residues long. The CDR3 sequence is CASSKVIGQPQHF. DNA for the CDR3: TGTGCCAGCAGCAAGGTCATTGGTCAGCCCCAGCATTTT.

The chain employs TRBV19 and TRBJ2-5, with D possibly being TRBD1 (5 bases). The J call may be in error: the DNA end matches TRBJ2-7 better. Germline V gives CDR1 LNHDA, CDR2 SQIVND (reference sequence). The CDR3 contains 12 residues. The CDR3 region has the DNA TGTGCCAGTAGTATAGCAGGGAACGAGCAGTACTTC. As protein: CASSIAGNEQYF.

This rearrangement joins TRBV12-5 to TRBJ2-2; D assignment may be TRBD1 or TRBD2 (5 bases each). The V gene lost 7 bases and the J gene lost 0 bases, with 15 bases spanning the gap. The CDR3 length is 16 residues. From germline, CDR1 is LGHNT and CDR2 FRNRAP. The CDR3 loop is CASVLNRGPNTGELFF. CDR3 in DNA: TGTGCTAGTGTTCTCAACCGGGGCCCGAACACCGGGGAGCTGTTTTTT.

This clone was found once. The rearrangement uses TRBV4-3 and TRBJ1-1, with TRBD1 as a possible D gene (5 bases). Per germline, CDR1 LGHNA and CDR2 YSLEER. The V and J ends lost 3 bases and 0 bases respectively, with 11 bases between them. The CDR3 has 15 amino acids. This CDR3 is CASSQIQDMNTEAFF. The CDR3 coding sequence is TGCGCCAGCAGCCAGATTCAGGACATGAACACTGAAGCTTTCTTT.

The chain links TRBV13 to TRBJ2-3, with a possible D match to TRBD1 (5 bases). V lost 5 bases, J lost 2 bases, and 11 bases lay in between. CDR3 length equals 14 residues. The germline V gene has CDR1 PRHDT and CDR2 FYEKMQ (reference sequence). The CDR3 sequence: CASSPPTDTDTQYF. CDR3 in DNA: TGTGCCAGCAGCCCCCCGACAGACACAGATACGCAGTATTTT.

The chain links TRBV11-2 to TRBJ2-7; 8 bases agree with TRBD1. The CDR3 spans 16 residues. Trimming took 5 bases from V and 3 from J; bases not matched to a gene: 12. CDR1 and CDR2 from the germline V gene are SGHAT and FQNNGV. In nucleotides, the CDR3 is TGTGCCAGCAGCCGAACCGGGACAGGCGCCCTCTACGAGCAGTACTTC. It specifies CASSRTGTGALYEQYF. The full variable domain, rest sourced from reference TRBV11-2 and TRBJ2-7, is EAGVAQSPRYKIIEKRQSVAFWCNPISGHATLYWYQQILGQGPKLLIQFQNNGVVDDSQLPKDRFSAERLKGVDSTLKIQPAKLEDSAVYLCASSRTGTGALYEQYFGPGTRLTVT.

The chain uses TRBV7-6 and TRBJ2-5; tentatively, D is TRBD1 or TRBD2 (5 bases each). This CDR3 has 15 amino acids. Per the germline V gene, CDR1 is SGHVS and CDR2 is FNYEAQ. Between the trimmed V and J ends, which lost 4 bases and 2 bases, there was a span of 14 bases. The CDR3 here is CASSSAGTEQETQYF. CDR3 in DNA: TGTGCCAGCAGCTCAGCCGGGACGGAGCAAGAGACCCAGTACTTC.

The gene calls are TRBV4-3 and TRBJ1-5; D is ambiguous. Germline CDR1 LGHNA, CDR2 YSLEER. Deletions cut 0 bases from V and 5 bases from J, with 11 bases between. The CDR3 is made up of 15 amino acids. This CDR3 is CASSQDRGWDQPQHF. CDR3 in DNA: TGCGCCAGCAGCCAAGATCGGGGTTGGGATCAGCCCCAGCATTTT.

The V gene is TRBV2, the J gene TRBJ1-5; unclear D gene. The germline V gene encodes CDR1 SNHLY and CDR2 FYNNEI. Trimming removed 1 base at V and 0 bases at J, with 13 bases between. The CDR3 has 17 amino acids. The CDR3 loop is CASSEGEVPYSNQPQHF. Written as DNA, the CDR3 is TGTGCCAGCAGTGAAGGGGAGGTTCCTTATAGCAATCAGCCCCAGCATTTT. Looking up the rest from reference TRBV2 and TRBJ1-5 gives the full variable domain: EPEVTQTPSHQVTQMGQEVILRCVPISNHLYFYWYRQILGQKVEFLVSFYNNEISEKSEIFDDQFSVERPDGSNFTLKIRSTKLEDSAMYFCASSEGEVPYSNQPQHFGDGTRLSIL.

The V call is TRBV7-3, the J call TRBJ2-2, with 7 bases matching TRBD2. Trimming cost V 3 bases and J 3 bases; bases outside gene matches: 4. The CDR3 is 15 amino acids. In germline, CDR1 is SGHTA, CDR2 FQGTGA. As DNA, the CDR3 is TGTGCCAGCAGCTTGACTAGCATCTACACCGGGGAGCTGTTTTTT. Translated: CASSLTSIYTGELFF.